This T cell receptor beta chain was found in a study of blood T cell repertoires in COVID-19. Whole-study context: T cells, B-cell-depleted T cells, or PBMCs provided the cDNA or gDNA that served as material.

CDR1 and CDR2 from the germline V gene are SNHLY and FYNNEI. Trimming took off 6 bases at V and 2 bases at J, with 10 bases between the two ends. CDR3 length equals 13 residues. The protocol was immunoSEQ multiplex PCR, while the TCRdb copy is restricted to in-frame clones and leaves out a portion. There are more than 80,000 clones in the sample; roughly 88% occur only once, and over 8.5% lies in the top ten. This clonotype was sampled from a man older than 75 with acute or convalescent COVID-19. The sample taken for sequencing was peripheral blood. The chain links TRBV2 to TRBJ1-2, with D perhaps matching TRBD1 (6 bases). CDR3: CASRAQGNYGYTF. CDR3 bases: TGTGCCAGCAGGGCACAGGGCAACTATGGCTACACCTTC.